The clone carrying this T cell receptor (beta chain) has a handful of counts. The entry originates in a study of T cells after yellow fever vaccination. Per the germline V gene, CDR1 is MGHRA and CDR2 is YSYEKL. The length of the CDR3 is 17 residues. Unmatched junction bases numbered 12, after V lost 4 bases and J lost 5 bases. Using its own MiXCR run on the 5' RACE reads, TCRdb lists one record per CDR3 protein. The sample carries roughly 330,000 distinct CDR3 sequences, around 7% recorded once. The receptor was isolated from a man aged 18 to 30 who received the YFV17D yellow fever vaccine. The chain is built from TRBV4-1 and TRBJ2-5; 11 bases align to TRBD2. The specimen was PBMCs, collected 45 days after the first yellow fever vaccination. The chain's CDR3 is CASSPLSGGAVLETQYF. The CDR3 region has the DNA TGCGCCAGCAGCCCCCTTAGCGGGGGGGCGGTTTTGGAGACCCAGTACTTC.